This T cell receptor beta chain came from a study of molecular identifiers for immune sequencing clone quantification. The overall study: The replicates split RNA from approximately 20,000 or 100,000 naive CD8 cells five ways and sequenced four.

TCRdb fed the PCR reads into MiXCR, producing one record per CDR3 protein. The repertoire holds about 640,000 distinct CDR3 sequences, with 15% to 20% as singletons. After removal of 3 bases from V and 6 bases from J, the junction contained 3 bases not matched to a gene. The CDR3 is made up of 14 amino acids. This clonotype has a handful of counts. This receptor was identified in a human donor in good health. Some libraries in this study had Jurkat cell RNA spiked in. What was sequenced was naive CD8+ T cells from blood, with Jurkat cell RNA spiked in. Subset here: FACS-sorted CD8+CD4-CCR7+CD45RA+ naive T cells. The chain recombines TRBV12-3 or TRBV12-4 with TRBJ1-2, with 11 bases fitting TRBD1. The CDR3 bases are TGTGCCAGCAGTTTGGACAGGGGGCGAAATGGCTACACCTTC. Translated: CASSLDRGRNGYTF.